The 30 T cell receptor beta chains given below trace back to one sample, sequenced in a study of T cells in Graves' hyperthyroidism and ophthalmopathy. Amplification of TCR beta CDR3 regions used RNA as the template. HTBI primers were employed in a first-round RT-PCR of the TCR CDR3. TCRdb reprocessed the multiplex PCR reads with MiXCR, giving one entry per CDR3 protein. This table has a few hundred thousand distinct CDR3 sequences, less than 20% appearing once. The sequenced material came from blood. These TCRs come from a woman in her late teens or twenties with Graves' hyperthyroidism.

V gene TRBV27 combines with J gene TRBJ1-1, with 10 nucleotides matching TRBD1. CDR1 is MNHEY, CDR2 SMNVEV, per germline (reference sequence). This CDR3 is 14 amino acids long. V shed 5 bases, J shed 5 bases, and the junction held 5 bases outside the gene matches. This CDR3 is CASSVDRGLTEAFF. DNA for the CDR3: TGTGCCAGCAGTGTCGACAGGGGGCTTACTGAAGCTTTCTTT.

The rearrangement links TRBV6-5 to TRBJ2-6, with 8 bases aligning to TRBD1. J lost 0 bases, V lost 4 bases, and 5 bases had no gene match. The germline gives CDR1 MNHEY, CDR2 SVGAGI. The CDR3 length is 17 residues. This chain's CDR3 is CASSWITGGSGANVLTF. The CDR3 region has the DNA TGTGCCAGCAGTTGGATAACAGGGGGCTCTGGGGCCAACGTCCTGACTTTC.

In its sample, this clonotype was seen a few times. The CDR3 spells CASSEWGRSTDTQYF. The CDR3 DNA reads TGTGCCAGCAGTGAGTGGGGACGGAGCACAGATACGCAGTATTTT. The gene calls are TRBV25-1 and TRBJ2-3, with D perhaps TRBD1 or TRBD2 (5 bases each). V was pared by 3 bases and J by 0 bases, with 10 bases between. The CDR3 contains 15 residues. Germline values: CDR1 MGHDK, CDR2 SYGVNS.

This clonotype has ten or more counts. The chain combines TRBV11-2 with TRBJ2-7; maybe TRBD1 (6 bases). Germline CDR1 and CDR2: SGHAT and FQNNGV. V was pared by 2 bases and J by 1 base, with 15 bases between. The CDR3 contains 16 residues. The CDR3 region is CASSLKWRQGSYEQYF. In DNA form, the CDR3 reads TGTGCCAGCAGCTTAAAGTGGCGGCAGGGGTCCTACGAGCAGTACTTC.

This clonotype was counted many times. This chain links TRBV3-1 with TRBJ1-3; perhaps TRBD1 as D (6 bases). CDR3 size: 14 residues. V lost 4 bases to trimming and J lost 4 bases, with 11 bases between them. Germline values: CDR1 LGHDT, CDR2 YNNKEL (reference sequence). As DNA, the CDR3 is TGTGCCAGCAGCCTGGGACACCTCGGAAACACCATATATTTT. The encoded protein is CASSLGHLGNTIYF.

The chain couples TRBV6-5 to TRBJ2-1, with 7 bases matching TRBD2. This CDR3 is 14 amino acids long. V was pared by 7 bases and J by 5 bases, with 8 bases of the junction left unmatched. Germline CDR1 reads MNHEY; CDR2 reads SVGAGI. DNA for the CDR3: TGTGCCAGCAATTTACGGGGGGAGCACAATGAGCAGTTCTTC. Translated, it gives CASNLRGEHNEQFF.

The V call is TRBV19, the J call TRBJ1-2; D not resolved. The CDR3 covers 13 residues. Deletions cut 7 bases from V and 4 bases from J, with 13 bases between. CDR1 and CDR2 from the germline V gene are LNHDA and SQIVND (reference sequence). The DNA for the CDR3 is TGTGCCAGTACCCCCGGAGGATCCTATGGCTACACCTTC. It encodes CASTPGGSYGYTF. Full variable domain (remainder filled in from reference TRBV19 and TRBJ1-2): DGGITQSPKYLFRKEGQNVTLSCEQNLNHDAMYWYRQDPGQGLRLIYYSQIVNDFQKGDIAEGYSVSREKKESFPLTVTSAQKNPTAFYLCASTPGGSYGYTFGSGTRLTVV.

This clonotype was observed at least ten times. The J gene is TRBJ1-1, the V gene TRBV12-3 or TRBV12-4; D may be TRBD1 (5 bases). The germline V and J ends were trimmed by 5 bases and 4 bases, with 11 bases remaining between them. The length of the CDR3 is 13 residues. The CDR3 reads CASSIRQITEAFF. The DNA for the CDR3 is TGTGCCAGCAGTATTAGACAGATCACTGAAGCTTTCTTT.

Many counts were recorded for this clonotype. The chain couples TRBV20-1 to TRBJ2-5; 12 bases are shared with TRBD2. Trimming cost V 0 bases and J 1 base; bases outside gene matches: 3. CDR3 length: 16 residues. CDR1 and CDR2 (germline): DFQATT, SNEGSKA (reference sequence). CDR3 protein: CSARDRLAGVQETQYF. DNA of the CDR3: TGCAGTGCTAGAGATCGACTAGCGGGGGTCCAAGAGACCCAGTACTTC.

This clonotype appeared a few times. The CDR3 DNA reads TGTGCCAGCAGGGCCCCGAGCTCCTACGAGCAGTACTTC. This encodes CASRAPSSYEQYF. V is TRBV2 and J is TRBJ2-7, with D unclear. V lost 6 bases to trimming and J lost 0 bases, with 9 bases between them. Germline CDR1 reads SNHLY; CDR2 reads FYNNEI. The CDR3 is made up of 13 amino acids.

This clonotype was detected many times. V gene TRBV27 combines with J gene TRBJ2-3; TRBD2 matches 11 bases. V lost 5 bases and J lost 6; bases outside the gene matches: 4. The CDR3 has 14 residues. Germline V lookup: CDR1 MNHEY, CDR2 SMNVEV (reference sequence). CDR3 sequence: CASSTLAGGDTQYF. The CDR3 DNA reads TGTGCCAGCAGTACGTTAGCGGGAGGGGATACGCAGTATTTT.

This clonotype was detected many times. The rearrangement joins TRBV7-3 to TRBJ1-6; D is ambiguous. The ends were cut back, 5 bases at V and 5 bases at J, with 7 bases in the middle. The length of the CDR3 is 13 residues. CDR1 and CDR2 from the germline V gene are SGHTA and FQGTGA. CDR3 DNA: TGTGCCAGCAGCCTGGACCATAATTCACCCCTCCACTTT. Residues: CASSLDHNSPLHF.

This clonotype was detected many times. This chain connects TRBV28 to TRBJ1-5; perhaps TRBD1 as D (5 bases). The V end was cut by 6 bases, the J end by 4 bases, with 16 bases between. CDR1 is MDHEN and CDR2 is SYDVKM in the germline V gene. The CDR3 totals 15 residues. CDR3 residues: CASRSLDRINQPQHF. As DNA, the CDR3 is TGTGCCAGCAGAAGTCTTGACAGAATAAATCAGCCCCAGCATTTT.

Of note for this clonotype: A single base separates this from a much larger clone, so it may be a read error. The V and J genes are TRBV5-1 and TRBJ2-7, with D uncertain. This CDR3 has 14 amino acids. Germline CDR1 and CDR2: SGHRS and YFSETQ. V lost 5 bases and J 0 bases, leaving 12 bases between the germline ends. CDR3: CASRRASSSYEQYF. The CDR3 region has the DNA TGCGCCAGCAGGAGAGCGAGCAGCTCCTACGAGCAGTACTTC.

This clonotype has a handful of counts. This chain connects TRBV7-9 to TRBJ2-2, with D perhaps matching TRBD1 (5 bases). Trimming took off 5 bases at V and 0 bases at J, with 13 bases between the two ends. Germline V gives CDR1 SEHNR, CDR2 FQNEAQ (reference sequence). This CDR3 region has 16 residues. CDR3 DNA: TGTGCCAGCAGCCCCCAGAAGGGGTCGAACACCGGGGAGCTGTTTTTT. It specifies CASSPQKGSNTGELFF. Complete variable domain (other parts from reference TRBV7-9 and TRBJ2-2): DTGVSQNPRHKITKRGQNVTFRCDPISEHNRLYWYRQTLGQGPEFLTYFQNEAQLEKSRLLSDRFSAERPKGSFSTLEIQRTEQGDSAMYLCASSPQKGSNTGELFFGEGSRLTVL.

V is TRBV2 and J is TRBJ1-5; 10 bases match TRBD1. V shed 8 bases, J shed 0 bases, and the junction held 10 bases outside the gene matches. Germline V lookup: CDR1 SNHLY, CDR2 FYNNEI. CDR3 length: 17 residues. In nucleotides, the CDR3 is TGTGCCAGCCATGGATTGGGACAGGGGTATAGCAATCAGCCCCAGCATTTT. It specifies CASHGLGQGYSNQPQHF.

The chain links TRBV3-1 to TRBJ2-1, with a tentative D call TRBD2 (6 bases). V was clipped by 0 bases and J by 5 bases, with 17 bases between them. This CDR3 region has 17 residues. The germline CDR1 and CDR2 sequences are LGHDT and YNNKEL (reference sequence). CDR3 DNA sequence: TGTGCCAGCAGCCAAGAGGCTAGCTGGGGGGTTCACAATGAGCAGTTCTTC. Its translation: CASSQEASWGVHNEQFF.

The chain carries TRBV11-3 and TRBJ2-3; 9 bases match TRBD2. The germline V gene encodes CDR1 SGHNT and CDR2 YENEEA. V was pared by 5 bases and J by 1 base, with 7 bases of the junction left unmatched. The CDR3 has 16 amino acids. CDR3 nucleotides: TGTGCCAGCAGCGTAGGGACTAGCAGGGGCACAGATACGCAGTATTTT. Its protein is CASSVGTSRGTDTQYF.

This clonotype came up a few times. The CDR3 nucleotides read TGCAGCGTTGAGGGTAATGAAAAACTGTTTTTT. It translates to CSVEGNEKLFF. The chain is built from TRBV29-1 and TRBJ1-4; no reliable D call. CDR3 length: 11 amino acids. V shed 3 bases and J shed 4 bases, with 3 bases lying between them. CDR1 is SQVTM, CDR2 ANQGSEA, per germline.

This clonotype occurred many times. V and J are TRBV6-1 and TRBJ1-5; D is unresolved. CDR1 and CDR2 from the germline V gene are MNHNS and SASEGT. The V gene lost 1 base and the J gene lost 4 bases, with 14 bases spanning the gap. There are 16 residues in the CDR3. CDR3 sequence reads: CASSEEVGWGNQPQHF. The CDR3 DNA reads TGTGCCAGCAGTGAAGAGGTGGGTTGGGGAAATCAGCCCCAGCATTTT.

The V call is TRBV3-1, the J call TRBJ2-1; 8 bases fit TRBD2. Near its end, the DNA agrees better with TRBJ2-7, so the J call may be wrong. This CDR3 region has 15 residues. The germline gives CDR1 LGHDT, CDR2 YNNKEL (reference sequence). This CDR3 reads CASSPAAGAYYEQYF. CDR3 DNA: TGTGCCAGCAGCCCGGCAGCGGGGGCCTACTACGAGCAGTACTTC.

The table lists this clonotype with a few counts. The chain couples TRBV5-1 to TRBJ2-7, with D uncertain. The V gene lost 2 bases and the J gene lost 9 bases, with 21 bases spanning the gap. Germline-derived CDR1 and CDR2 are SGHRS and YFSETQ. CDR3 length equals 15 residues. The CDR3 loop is CASSFSRDNRVGQYF. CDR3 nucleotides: TGCGCCAGCAGCTTTTCCCGAGACAACCGGGTCGGGCAGTACTTC.

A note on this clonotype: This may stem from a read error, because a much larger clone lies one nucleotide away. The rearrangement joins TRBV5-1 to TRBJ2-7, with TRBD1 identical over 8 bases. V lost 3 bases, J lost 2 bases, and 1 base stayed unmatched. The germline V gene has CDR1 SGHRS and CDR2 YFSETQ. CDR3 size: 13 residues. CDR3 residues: CASSWTGPYEQYF. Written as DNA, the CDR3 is TGCGCCAGCAGCTGGACAGGGCCCTACGAGCAGTACTTC.

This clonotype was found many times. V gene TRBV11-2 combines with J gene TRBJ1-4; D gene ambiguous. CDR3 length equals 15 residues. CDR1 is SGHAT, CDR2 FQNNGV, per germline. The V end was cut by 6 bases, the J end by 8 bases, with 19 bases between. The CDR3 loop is CASSSLEAIREKLFF. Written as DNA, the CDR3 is TGTGCCAGCAGTTCCCTCGAGGCGATTCGGGAAAAACTGTTTTTT.

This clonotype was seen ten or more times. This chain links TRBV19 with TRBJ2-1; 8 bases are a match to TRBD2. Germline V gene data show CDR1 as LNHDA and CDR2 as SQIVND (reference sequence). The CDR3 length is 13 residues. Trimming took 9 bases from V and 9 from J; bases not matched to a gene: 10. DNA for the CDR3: TGTGCCAGCCGGGCTTTTAGCGGGACTGAGCAGTTCTTC. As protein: CASRAFSGTEQFF.

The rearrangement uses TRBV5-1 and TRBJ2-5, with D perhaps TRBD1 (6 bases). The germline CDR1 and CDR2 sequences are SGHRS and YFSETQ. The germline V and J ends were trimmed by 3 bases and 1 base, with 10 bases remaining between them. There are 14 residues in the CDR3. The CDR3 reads CASSYLDSQETQYF. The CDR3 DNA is TGCGCCAGCAGCTACTTGGACAGCCAAGAGACCCAGTACTTC. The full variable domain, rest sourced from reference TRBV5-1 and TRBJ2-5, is KAGVTQTPRYLIKTRGQQVTLSCSPISGHRSVSWYQQTPGQGLQFLFEYFSETQRNKGNFPGRFSGRQFSNSRSEMNVSTLELGDSALYLCASSYLDSQETQYFGPGTRLLVL.

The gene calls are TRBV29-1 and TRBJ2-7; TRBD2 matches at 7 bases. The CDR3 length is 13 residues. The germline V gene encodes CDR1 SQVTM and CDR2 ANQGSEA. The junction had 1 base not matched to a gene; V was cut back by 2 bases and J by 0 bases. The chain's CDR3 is CSVELAVSYEQYF. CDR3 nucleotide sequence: TGCAGCGTTGAACTAGCGGTCTCCTACGAGCAGTACTTC.

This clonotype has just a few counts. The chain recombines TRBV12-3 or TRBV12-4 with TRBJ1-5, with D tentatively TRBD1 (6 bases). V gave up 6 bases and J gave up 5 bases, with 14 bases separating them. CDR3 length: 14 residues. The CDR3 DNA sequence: TGTGCCAGCAGACGGGGGGACACTTATCAGCCCCAGCATTTT. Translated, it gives CASRRGDTYQPQHF.

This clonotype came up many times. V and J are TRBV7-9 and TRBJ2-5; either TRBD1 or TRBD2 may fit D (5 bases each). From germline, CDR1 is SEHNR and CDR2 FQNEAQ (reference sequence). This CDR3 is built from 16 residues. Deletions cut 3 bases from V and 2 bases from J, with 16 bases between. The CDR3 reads CASSLGSGDGQETQYF. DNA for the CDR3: TGTGCCAGCAGCTTGGGTTCCGGGGACGGTCAAGAGACCCAGTACTTC.

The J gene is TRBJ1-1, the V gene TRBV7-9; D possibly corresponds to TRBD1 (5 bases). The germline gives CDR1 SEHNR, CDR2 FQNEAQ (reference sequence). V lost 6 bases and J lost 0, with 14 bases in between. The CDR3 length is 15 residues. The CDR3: CASRKDNHMNTEAFF. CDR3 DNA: TGTGCCAGCAGGAAGGACAACCACATGAACACTGAAGCTTTCTTT.